These 12 T cell receptor delta chains share one sample of origin, sequenced in a study of γδ T cells in repeated Plasmodium falciparum infection. Gammadelta T cells were flow-sorted from PBMC into Vgamma9/Vdelta2+ and Vdelta2-negative populations for bulk analysis. TCRdb reprocessed the multiplex PCR reads using CATT. The sample includes some 100,000 delta-chain clones, over 1.3% seen only once; the top ten take under 10%. Sample: gamma-delta T cells from blood. These receptors were collected from a pool of human donors (malaria-infected and uninfected, not separated).

This clone was observed a few times. This DNA's translation differs at residue 3 from TCRdb's protein, which comes from a much larger clone; a read error is likely, and the protein shown is translated from the DNA. This chain joins TRDV2 and TRDJ1; D may be TRDD2 (5 bases). TCRdb offers no J gene call, so here the DNA was matched to germline to obtain one. CDR1 and CDR2 from the germline V gene are GEAIGNYY and EKD. CDR3 length equals 14 residues. CDR3 residues: CARDFPSLPDKLIF. The CDR3 bases are TGTGCCCGTGACTTCCCCTCTCTGCCCGATAAACTCATCTTT.

This clone occurred many times. The protein given by TCRdb reflects a much larger clone and differs at residue 5 from this DNA's translation, likely from a read error; the protein shown is the DNA's translation. The J gene is TRDJ1, the V gene TRDV2; 7 bases are a match to TRDD3. Here the J gene came from matching the DNA to germline, since TCRdb omits it. The CDR3 has 17 amino acids. V shed 3 bases and J 4 bases; nucleotides not matched to a gene: 16. Germline V lookup: CDR1 GEAIGNYY, CDR2 EKD. This chain's CDR3 is CACDPVLGIPSGDKLIF. The CDR3, as DNA: TGTGCCTGTGACCCGGTACTGGGGATCCCTTCGGGCGATAAACTCATCTTT.

Regarding this clone: A read error is likely here: a far larger clone is one base away. Other DNA sequences in the sample encode the same CDR3. This rearrangement joins TRDV2 to TRDJ1, with unresolved D. The J gene, not given by TCRdb, was assigned here from a germline match of the nucleotide sequence. The CDR3 is 14 amino acids. Germline CDR1 reads GEAIGNYY; CDR2 reads EKD. The CDR3 region is CACDPILYTDKLIF. For the CDR3, the DNA is TGCGCCTGTGACCCGATCCTGTACACCGATAAACTCATCTTT.

For this clone: This probably arose from a read error, given a far larger clone one base away. The same CDR3 can be traced to other DNA sequences in this sample. This CDR3 is CACDTPDSGPLGDTPDTDKLIF. As DNA, the CDR3 is TGTGCCTGTGACACCCCCGATTCAGGCCCACTGGGGGATACTCCAGACACCGATAAACTCATCTTT. The chain has TRDV2 and TRDJ1; 12 bases line up with TRDD3. No J gene is reported in TCRdb; it was inferred here by comparing the DNA with germline. The trim removed 0 bases at V and 0 bases at J, leaving 19 bases unmatched. The length of the CDR3 is 22 residues. Germline V gene lookup returns CDR1 GEAIGNYY and CDR2 EKD.

This clone was counted between two and nine times. The protein held in TCRdb is that of a much larger clone and does not match this DNA's translation at residue 12, likely because of a read error; the protein shown is translated from the DNA. The chain is built from TRDV2 and TRDJ1; 7 nucleotides agree with TRDD3. The J gene is absent in TCRdb and was assigned here via DNA matching to germline. V was pared by 5 bases and J by 2 bases, with 25 bases of the junction left unmatched. The germline CDR1 and CDR2 sequences are GEAIGNYY and EKD. There are 20 residues in the CDR3. CDR3 in DNA: TGTGCCTGTGCGTCTCGGTGGACACCTCTGGGGGTAGGACCGACCGATAAACTCATCTTT. This gives the protein CACASRWTPLGVGPTDKLIF.

There are a few counts of this clone. A read error likely explains this, since a far larger clone differs by one base. The DNA is left out, because the CDR3 cannot be placed on it with certainty; the CDR3 is given as TCRdb lists it. The chain is built from TRDV2 and TRDJ1; the DNA was not used to check the table's D call, TRDD3. Germline values: CDR1 GEAIGNYY, CDR2 EKD. Ends included, the CDR3 has 16 residues. The CDR3 spells CACDGLGIGNTDKLIF.

Many counts were recorded for this clone. The rearrangement joins TRDV1 to TRDJ1; TRDD3 agrees at 13 bases. The ends lost 2 bases at V and 3 bases at J; junction bases unmatched: 12. The CDR3 totals 19 residues. Germline V lookup: CDR1 TSWWSYY, CDR2 QGS. Written as DNA, the CDR3 is TGTGCTCTTGGGGAATTTAATTCTTTACTGGGGGATACGGCCGATAAACTCATCTTT. Amino acids: CALGEFNSLLGDTADKLIF.

In its sample, this clone was seen many times. This sample includes further DNA sequences coding for the same CDR3. The V and J genes are TRDV1 and TRDJ1, with TRDD3 as a possible D gene (5 bases). Per germline, CDR1 TSWWSYY and CDR2 QGS. The V gene lost 3 bases and the J gene lost 0 bases, with 29 bases spanning the gap. The CDR3 sequence is 21 residues long. This chain's CDR3 is CALGDTRGYEGDLVYTDKLIF. The CDR3 DNA sequence: TGTGCTCTTGGGGATACAAGAGGCTACGAAGGGGACTTGGTGTACACCGATAAACTCATCTTT.

In this sample, this clone turned up a few times. The V gene call reads TRDV1; no J gene was called; whether TRDD3, the table's D call, matches the DNA was not checked. The germline CDR1 and CDR2 sequences are TSWWSYY and QGS. This CDR3 has 18 residues. CDR3 sequence reads: CALGETPPRYVRGSKLIF. DNA of the CDR3: TGTGCTCTTGGGGAAACTCCCCCCCGCTACGTCCGGGGATCAAAGCTCATCTTT.

Points on this clone: This likely stems from a read error, as it lies one base from a far larger clone. This specimen includes other DNA sequences encoding the same CDR3. The chain has TRDV1 and TRDJ1; 10 nucleotides match TRDD3. The CDR3 is 16 residues long. Germline CDR1 TSWWSYY, CDR2 QGS. J was trimmed by 6 bases and V by 2 bases; bases with no gene match: 9. The CDR3 protein is CALGESSRTGGYKLIF. The CDR3, as DNA: TGTGCTCTTGGGGAATCATCCCGTACTGGGGGATATAAACTCATCTTT.

This clone has only a few counts. The protein held in TCRdb is that of a much larger clone and does not match this DNA's translation at residue 7, likely because of a read error; the protein shown is translated from the DNA. CDR3 loop: CAFNWSRGLHLYTDKLIF. CDR3 nucleotides: TGTGCCTTTAATTGGAGCCGGGGACTTCACTTGTACACCGATAAACTCATCTTT. J is TRDJ1 and V is TRDV3, with D maybe TRDD3 (5 bases). TCRdb lists no J gene, so it was determined here by aligning the DNA to germline. Between the trimmed V and J ends, which lost 1 base and 0 bases, there was a span of 24 bases. Germline CDR1 and CDR2: TVYSNPD and GDNSRS (reference sequence). This CDR3 is 18 amino acids long.

Regarding this clone: TCRdb attributes to this sequence the protein of a much larger clone, which differs from the DNA translation at residue 6; a read error is likely, and the protein displayed is translated from the DNA. The V and J genes are TRDV2 and TRDJ1; possibly TRDD3 for D (5 bases). In the absence of a J gene in TCRdb, the DNA was matched to germline to assign it here. The CDR3 spans 15 residues. Deletions cut 3 bases from V and 2 bases from J, with 15 bases between. Germline V CDR1 and CDR2: GEAIGNYY, EKD. CDR3 coding DNA: TGTGCCTGTGACCAAAATTCCCGGGGAACCGATAAACTCATCTTT. Protein: CACDQNSRGTDKLIF.